These 5 T cell receptor beta chains were sequenced from one sample in a study of cytomegalovirus exposure and HLA in healthy donors. It was with 60 Vbeta and 13 Jbeta primers that the PCR ran. Sequencing used immunoSEQ multiplex PCR; TCRdb keeps in-frame clones, though not all of them. The sample has just over 150,000 clones, roughly 84% seen once. The sample consisted of PBMCs. The receptors shown here come from a young man in good health and CMV-seropositive.

The V gene is TRBV7-2, the J gene TRBJ1-1; 7 bases match TRBD1. The CDR3 has 13 amino acids. Per the germline V gene, CDR1 is SGHTA and CDR2 is FQGNSA. V dropped 5 bases and J dropped 9; count of bases not matched to a gene: 9. CDR3 protein: CASSRAAQGKAFF. The CDR3 coding sequence is TGTGCCAGCAGCCGGGCGGCACAGGGGAAAGCTTTCTTT.

This CDR3 is CASSVEPSSYNEQFF. The CDR3 DNA sequence: TGTGCCAGCAGCGTAGAACCGAGCTCCTACAATGAGCAGTTCTTC. This chain connects TRBV9 to TRBJ2-1; D is uncertain. CDR3 length: 15 amino acids. Germline-derived CDR1 and CDR2 are SGDLS and YYNGEE. The ends were cut back, 0 bases at V and 0 bases at J, with 7 bases in the middle.

The gene calls are TRBV7-3 and TRBJ2-7, with D perhaps matching TRBD1 (6 bases). Germline-derived CDR1 and CDR2 are SGHTA and FQGTGA. V was clipped by 5 bases and J by 2 bases, with 19 bases between them. CDR3 length: 16 residues. The CDR3: CASSLNGGVPPYEQYF. CDR3 DNA: TGTGCCAGCAGCCTTAATGGGGGCGTCCCTCCCTACGAGCAGTACTTC.

This clone was counted a single time. The chain employs TRBV14 and TRBJ2-3, with 7 positions matching TRBD1. The CDR3 totals 15 residues. From germline, CDR1 is SGHDN and CDR2 FVKESK. V was pared by 3 bases and J by 0 bases, with 3 bases of the junction left unmatched. The CDR3 here is CASSQPGQSTDTQYF. CDR3 bases: TGTGCCAGCAGCCAGCCGGGACAGAGCACAGATACGCAGTATTTT.

This chain links TRBV7-9 with TRBJ1-1; 9 bases line up with TRBD1. Germline V CDR1 and CDR2: SEHNR, FQNEAQ (reference sequence). The V gene end was trimmed by 10 bases and the J gene end by 1 base; junction bases not matched to a gene: 7. This CDR3 has 14 residues. This CDR3 is CATVQGARNTEAFF. In DNA form, the CDR3 reads TGTGCCACCGTACAGGGGGCCCGGAACACTGAAGCTTTCTTT.